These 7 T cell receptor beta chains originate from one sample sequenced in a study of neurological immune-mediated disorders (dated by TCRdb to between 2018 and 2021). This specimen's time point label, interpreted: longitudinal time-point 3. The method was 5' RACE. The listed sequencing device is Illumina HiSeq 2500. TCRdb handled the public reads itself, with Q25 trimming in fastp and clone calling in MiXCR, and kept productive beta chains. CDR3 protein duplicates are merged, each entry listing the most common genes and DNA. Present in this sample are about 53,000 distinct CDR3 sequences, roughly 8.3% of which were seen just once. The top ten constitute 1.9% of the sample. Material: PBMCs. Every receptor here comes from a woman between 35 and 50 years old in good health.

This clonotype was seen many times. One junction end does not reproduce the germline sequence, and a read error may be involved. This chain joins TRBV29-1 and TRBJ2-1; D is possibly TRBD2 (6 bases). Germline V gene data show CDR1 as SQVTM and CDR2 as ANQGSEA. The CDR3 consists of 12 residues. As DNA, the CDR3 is TGCAGCGTTCAAGACGGGAGAGGTGAGCAGTTCTTC. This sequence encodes CSVQDGRGEQFF.

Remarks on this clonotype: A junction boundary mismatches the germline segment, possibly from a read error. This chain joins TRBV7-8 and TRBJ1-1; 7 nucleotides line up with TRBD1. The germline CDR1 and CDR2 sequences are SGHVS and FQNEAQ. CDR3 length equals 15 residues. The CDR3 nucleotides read TGTGTCAGCAGCAAAGACAGGGCAAGGAACACTGAAGCTTTCTTT. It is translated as CVSSKDRARNTEAFF.

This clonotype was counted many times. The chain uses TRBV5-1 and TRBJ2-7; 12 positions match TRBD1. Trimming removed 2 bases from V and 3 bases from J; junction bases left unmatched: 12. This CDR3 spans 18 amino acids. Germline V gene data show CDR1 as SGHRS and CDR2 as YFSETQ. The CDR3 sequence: CASSFGTGGPVGVYEQYF. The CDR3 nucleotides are TGCGCCAGCAGCTTCGGGACAGGGGGCCCCGTTGGAGTCTACGAGCAGTACTTC.

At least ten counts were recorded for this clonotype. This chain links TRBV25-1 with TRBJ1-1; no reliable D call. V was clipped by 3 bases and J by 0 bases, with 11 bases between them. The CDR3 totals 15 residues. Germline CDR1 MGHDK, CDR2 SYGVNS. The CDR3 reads CASSEPGRMNTEAFF. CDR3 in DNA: TGTGCCAGCAGTGAGCCTGGACGGATGAACACTGAAGCTTTCTTT.

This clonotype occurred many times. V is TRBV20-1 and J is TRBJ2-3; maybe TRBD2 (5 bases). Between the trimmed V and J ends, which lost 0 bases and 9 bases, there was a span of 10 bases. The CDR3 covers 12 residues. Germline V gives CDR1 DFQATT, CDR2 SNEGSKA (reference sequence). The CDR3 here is CSARDLRGTQYF. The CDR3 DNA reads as TGCAGTGCTAGAGATTTAAGAGGGACGCAGTATTTT.

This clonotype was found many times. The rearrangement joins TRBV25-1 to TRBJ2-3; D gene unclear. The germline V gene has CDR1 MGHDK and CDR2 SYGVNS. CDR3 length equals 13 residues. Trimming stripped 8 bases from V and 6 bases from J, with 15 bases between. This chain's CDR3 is CASASWAWDTQYF. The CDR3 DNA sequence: TGTGCCAGCGCCTCTTGGGCCTGGGATACGCAGTATTTT. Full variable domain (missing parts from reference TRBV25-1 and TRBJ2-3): EADIYQTPRYLVIGTGKKITLECSQTMGHDKMYWYQQDPGMELHLIHYSYGVNSTEKGDLSSESTVSRIRTEHFPLTLESARPSHTSQYLCASASWAWDTQYFGPGTRLTVL.

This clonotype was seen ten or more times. The CDR3: CSASTLKDYNEQFF. Here the CDR3 DNA reads TGCAGTGCTAGTACCCTAAAGGATTACAATGAGCAGTTCTTC. The J gene is TRBJ2-1, the V gene TRBV20-1; the D is unclear. The CDR3 runs to 14 residues. CDR1 and CDR2 from the germline V gene are DFQATT and SNEGSKA (reference sequence). The V gene lost 3 bases and the J gene lost 4 bases, with 13 bases spanning the gap.